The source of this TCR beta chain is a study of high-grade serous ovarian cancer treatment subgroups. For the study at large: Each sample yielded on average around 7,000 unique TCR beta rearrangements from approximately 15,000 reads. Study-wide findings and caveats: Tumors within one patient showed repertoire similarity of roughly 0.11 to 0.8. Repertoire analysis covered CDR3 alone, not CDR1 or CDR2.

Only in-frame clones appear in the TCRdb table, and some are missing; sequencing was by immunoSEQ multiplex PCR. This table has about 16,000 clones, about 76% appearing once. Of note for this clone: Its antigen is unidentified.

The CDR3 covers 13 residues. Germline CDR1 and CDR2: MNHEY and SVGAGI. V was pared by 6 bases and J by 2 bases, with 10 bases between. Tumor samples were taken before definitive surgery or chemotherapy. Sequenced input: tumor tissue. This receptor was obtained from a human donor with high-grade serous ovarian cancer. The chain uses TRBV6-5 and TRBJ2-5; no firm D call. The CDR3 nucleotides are TGTGCCAGCAGGCGACAAGTTCAAGAGACCCAGTACTTC. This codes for CASRRQVQETQYF.